Listed below are T cell receptor beta chains from one sample, sequenced in a study of T-cell reconstitution after alpha-beta-depleted transplantation in children. In TCRdb, the PCR reads were re-called with MiXCR into one record per CDR3 protein. The sample contains roughly 89,000 distinct CDR3 sequences, 9.5% to 15% of which appear only once. The sample was PBMCs from the stem cell graft donor, taken from the stem cell graft. These receptors all come from a human donor who donated a stem cell graft to a child with inherited bone marrow failure. Each CDR3 is given with its conserved first and last residue. A D gene is named only where the DNA matches it firmly. Not every row has a clone size; where given, it reads once, few, many or a size class.

clone_size	d_call	v_call	j_call	cdr3_aa	cdr3_nt
NA	TRBD1	TRBV2	TRBJ1-1	CASSEGQTKNTEAFF	TGTGCCAGCAGTGAGGGACAGACCAAGAACACTGAAGCTTTCTTT
many	NA	TRBV20-1	TRBJ2-7	CSARVSAGLFYEQYF	TGCAGTGCTAGAGTTTCGGCGGGGCTCTTCTACGAGCAGTACTTC
NA	TRBD1	TRBV2	TRBJ2-5	CASSGDRGQETQYF	TGTGCCAGCAGTGGGGACAGGGGGCAAGAGACCCAGTACTTC
once	NA	TRBV27	TRBJ1-1	CASSVGRPRGNTEAFF	TGTGCCAGCAGTGTGGGGCGGCCCCGGGGGAACACTGAAGCTTTCTTT
many	TRBD1	TRBV12-3/TRBV12-4	TRBJ2-5	CASSLGDRTQETQYF	TGTGCCAGCAGTTTAGGGGACAGGACCCAAGAGACCCAGTACTTC
many	NA	TRBV5-1	TRBJ2-7	CASSLSPGPYEQYF	TGCGCCAGCAGCTTGAGCCCAGGTCCCTACGAGCAGTACTTC
NA	TRBD2	TRBV9	TRBJ2-2	CASSQPLAGLNTGELFF	TGTGCCAGCAGCCAACCGTTAGCGGGGTTGAACACCGGGGAGCTGTTTTTT
many	NA	TRBV4-3	TRBJ2-3	CASSQDLGAGVADTQYF	TGCGCCAGCAGCCAAGATTTGGGGGCGGGAGTTGCAGATACGCAGTATTTT
many	NA	TRBV20-1	TRBJ1-1	CSGGRQVTEAFF	TGCAGTGGTGGCAGGCAGGTAACTGAAGCTTTCTTT
many	TRBD1	TRBV25-1	TRBJ2-2	CASNGDRDRSTGELFF	TGTGCCAGCAACGGGGACCGGGACAGGAGCACCGGGGAGCTGTTTTTT
many	NA	TRBV4-3	TRBJ1-5	CASSQDLTIGQPQHF	TGCGCCAGCAGCCAAGATTTAACAATAGGTCAGCCCCAGCATTTT
NA	TRBD1	TRBV5-6	TRBJ1-2	CASSLAGTGAEGYTF	TGTGCCAGCAGCTTGGCCGGGACAGGGGCCGAGGGCTACACCTTC
many	TRBD1	TRBV4-2	TRBJ1-1	CASSQDQTGVDTEAFF	TGTGCCAGCAGCCAAGATCAAACAGGGGTGGACACTGAAGCTTTCTTT
many	NA	TRBV10-3	TRBJ1-3	CAIMVDASGNTIYF	TGTGCCATCATGGTAGATGCGTCTGGAAACACCATATATTTT
few	NA	TRBV20-1	TRBJ1-6	CSARGTGRPNNSPLHF	TGCAGTGCTAGGGGCACAGGTCGCCCCAATAATTCACCCCTCCACTTT
many	TRBD2	TRBV3-1	TRBJ2-7	CASSQDPREVQQYF	TGTGCCAGCAGCCAAGATCCGCGGGAGGTACAGCAGTACTTC
many	TRBD2	TRBV11-1	TRBJ2-1	CASSLALAGASPYNEQFF	TGTGCCAGCAGCTTAGCTCTAGCGGGAGCCTCCCCCTACAATGAGCAGTTCTTC
NA	NA	TRBV4-3	TRBJ2-1	CASSQEGLGYGEQFF	TGCGCCAGCAGCCAAGAAGGCTTAGGATATGGTGAGCAGTTCTTC
few	NA	TRBV4-3	TRBJ2-3	CASSHPLTDTQYF	TGCGCCAGCAGCCACCCCCTCACAGATACGCAGTATTTT
many	NA	TRBV7-2	TRBJ2-3	CASSFTRITQYF	TGTGCCAGCAGCTTCACTAGGATTACGCAGTATTTT
NA	TRBD1	TRBV3-1	TRBJ2-1	CASSHGTGPYNEQFF	TGTGCCAGCAGCCATGGGACAGGACCATACAATGAGCAGTTCTTC
NA	NA	TRBV12-3/TRBV12-4	TRBJ1-1	CASSRPRGEAFF	TGTGCCAGCAGCCGGCCCCGTGGTGAAGCTTTCTTT
many	TRBD1	TRBV28	TRBJ2-1	CASSSPWGTAYNEQFF	TGTGCCAGCAGTTCACCCTGGGGGACAGCTTACAATGAGCAGTTCTTC
medium-sized	NA	TRBV11-2	TRBJ2-7	CASSLEASYEQYF	TGTGCCAGCAGCTTAGAGGCCAGCTACGAGCAGTACTTC
many	NA	TRBV11-2	TRBJ2-3	CASSGVGGGDTQYF	TGTGCCAGCAGTGGGGTTGGCGGCGGAGATACGCAGTATTTT
many	NA	TRBV4-3	TRBJ2-7	CASSQDRAEQYF	TGCGCCAGCAGCCAAGACAGGGCCGAGCAGTACTTC
few	TRBD1	TRBV9	TRBJ1-1	CASSLLPGQGAGDTEAFF	TGTGCCAGCAGCCTTCTTCCGGGACAGGGGGCCGGGGACACTGAAGCTTTCTTT
few	NA	TRBV11-2	TRBJ2-5	CASSLGGSQGTQYF	TGTGCCAGCAGCTTAGGGGGGTCTCAAGGGACCCAGTACTTC
many	NA	TRBV6-1	TRBJ1-2	CARPAPDSSKYNYGYTF	TGTGCCAGACCAGCGCCGGACAGCTCCAAGTATAACTATGGCTACACCTTC
many	NA	TRBV3-1	TRBJ1-5	CASSQWDQPQHF	TGTGCCAGCAGCCAATGGGATCAGCCCCAGCATTTT
many	TRBD1	TRBV5-1	TRBJ1-2	CASSQDRGTPYGYTF	TGCGCCAGCTCCCAAGACAGGGGAACTCCCTATGGCTACACCTTC
few	TRBD2	TRBV11-1	TRBJ2-3	CASSLGLAGAADTQYF	TGTGCCAGCAGCCTGGGACTAGCGGGAGCGGCAGATACGCAGTATTTT
many	NA	TRBV28	TRBJ1-5	CASSFSRSNQPQHF	TGTGCCAGCAGTTTTAGCAGAAGCAATCAGCCCCAGCATTTT
NA	NA	TRBV5-1	TRBJ2-7	CASSPDASSYEQYF	TGCGCCAGCAGCCCCGACGCGAGCTCCTACGAGCAGTACTTC
NA	NA	TRBV6-5	TRBJ2-2	CASSYYSWAGANTRELFF	TGTGCCAGCAGTTACTATTCCTGGGCAGGGGCGAACACCAGGGAGCTGTTTTTT
many	NA	TRBV4-1	TRBJ2-3	CASIARVGTQYF	TGCGCCAGCATCGCCCGGGTGGGTACGCAGTATTTT
many	NA	TRBV18	TRBJ1-1	CASSPRIDENTEAFF	TGTGCCAGCTCACCCCGCATCGACGAGAACACTGAAGCTTTCTTT
many	TRBD1	TRBV6-1	TRBJ1-1	CASFAGTGRGNTEAFF	TGTGCCAGCTTCGCCGGGACAGGGAGGGGGAACACTGAAGCTTTCTTT
many	TRBD1	TRBV10-3	TRBJ1-2	CAITGGVGGRVDGYTF	TGTGCCATCACCGGGGGGGTAGGGGGCAGAGTGGATGGCTACACCTTC
once	NA	TRBV29-1	TRBJ1-4	CSVEGGDEKLFF	TGCAGCGTTGAGGGGGGGGACGAAAAACTGTTTTTT
NA	NA	TRBV6-2/TRBV6-3	TRBJ1-1	CASSPPGQLRAFF	TGTGCCAGCAGTCCGCCTGGACAGCTTCGAGCTTTCTTT
many	NA	TRBV5-5	TRBJ2-7	CASSLAGDQHTYEQYF	TGTGCCAGCAGCTTGGCTGGGGACCAACATACCTACGAGCAGTACTTC
many	NA	TRBV14	TRBJ1-6	CASSQMIDSRNSPLHF	TGTGCCAGCAGCCAAATGATCGACAGTAGAAATTCACCCCTCCACTTT
many	NA	TRBV12-3/TRBV12-4	TRBJ2-3	CASSLYPSTDTQYF	TGTGCCAGCAGTTTATATCCTAGCACAGATACGCAGTATTTT
many	TRBD1	TRBV24-1	TRBJ2-2	CATSEWTGGSTGELFF	TGTGCCACCAGTGAATGGACAGGGGGTAGCACCGGGGAGCTGTTTTTT
NA	NA	TRBV23-1	TRBJ2-1	CASRFRDKNNEQFF	TGCGCCAGCAGATTCCGGGACAAAAACAATGAGCAGTTCTTC
NA	NA	TRBV19	TRBJ2-2	CASSIWGTGTGELFF	TGTGCCAGTAGTATTTGGGGAACGGGCACCGGGGAGCTGTTTTTT
many	NA	TRBV5-1	TRBJ2-1	CASSRLSSYNEQFF	TGCGCCAGCAGTCGGCTTAGCTCCTACAATGAGCAGTTCTTC
many	TRBD2	TRBV29-1	TRBJ2-7	CSGGGSYEQYF	TGCAGCGGGGGGGGCTCCTACGAGCAGTACTTC
many	TRBD1	TRBV20-1	TRBJ1-6	CSAETIQGTPWNSPLHF	TGCAGTGCCGAGACCATACAGGGGACTCCGTGGAATTCACCCCTCCACTTT
many	TRBD1	TRBV7-9	TRBJ2-6	CASSLSQGAASGANVLTF	TGTGCCAGCAGCTTAAGCCAGGGGGCTGCGTCTGGGGCCAACGTCCTGACTTTC
many	NA	TRBV15	TRBJ2-7	CATSRSAGSREQYF	TGTGCCACCAGCAGATCCGCAGGGAGTCGGGAGCAGTACTTC
many	TRBD1	TRBV20-1	TRBJ1-2	CSAGLIETGFYGYTF	TGCAGTGCTGGCCTGATAGAGACAGGGTTCTATGGCTACACCTTC
many	NA	TRBV5-1	TRBJ1-1	CASSLGQKDTEAFF	TGCGCCAGCAGCTTGGGACAGAAAGACACTGAAGCTTTCTTT
few	NA	TRBV12-3/TRBV12-4	TRBJ1-5	CASSFSGNQPQHF	TGTGCCAGCAGTTTCTCGGGGAATCAGCCCCAGCATTTT
NA	TRBD2	TRBV12-5	TRBJ2-3	CASGLVRARGYTDTQYF	TGTGCTAGTGGTTTGGTCCGCGCGCGGGGGTACACAGATACGCAGTATTTT
NA	TRBD2	TRBV6-2/TRBV6-3	TRBJ2-3	CASRTSGGTDTQYF	TGTGCCAGCAGAACTAGCGGGGGCACAGATACGCAGTATTTT
NA	NA	TRBV14	TRBJ1-2	CASSQGPLFDFYGYTF	TGTGCCAGCAGCCAAGGGCCACTCTTCGATTTCTATGGCTACACCTTC
many	TRBD1	TRBV4-3	TRBJ2-1	CASSHGQGVNEQFF	TGCGCCAGCAGCCACGGACAGGGGGTCAATGAGCAGTTCTTC
NA	TRBD2	TRBV7-2	TRBJ2-5	CASSPGLAGGYETQYF	TGTGCCAGCAGCCCGGGACTAGCGGGGGGGTACGAGACCCAGTACTTC